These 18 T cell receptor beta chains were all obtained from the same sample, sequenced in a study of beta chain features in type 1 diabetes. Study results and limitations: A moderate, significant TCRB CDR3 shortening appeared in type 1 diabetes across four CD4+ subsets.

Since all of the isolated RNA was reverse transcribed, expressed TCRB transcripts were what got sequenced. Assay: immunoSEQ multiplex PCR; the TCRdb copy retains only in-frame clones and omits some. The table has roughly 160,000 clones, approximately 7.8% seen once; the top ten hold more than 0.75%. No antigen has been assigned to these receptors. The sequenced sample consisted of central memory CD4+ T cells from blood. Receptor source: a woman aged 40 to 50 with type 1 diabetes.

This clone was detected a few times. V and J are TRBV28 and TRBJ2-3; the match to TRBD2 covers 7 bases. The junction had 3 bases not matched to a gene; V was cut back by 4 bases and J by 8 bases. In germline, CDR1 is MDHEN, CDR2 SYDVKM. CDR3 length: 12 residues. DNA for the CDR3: TGTGCCAGCAGTTCGAGGACTAGTACGCAGTATTTT. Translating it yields CASSSRTSTQYF. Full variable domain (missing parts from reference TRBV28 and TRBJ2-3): DVKVTQSSRYLVKRTGEKVFLECVQDMDHENMFWYRQDPGLGLRLIYFSYDVKMKEKGDIPEGYSVSREKKERFSLILESASTNQTSMYLCASSSRTSTQYFGPGTRLTVL.

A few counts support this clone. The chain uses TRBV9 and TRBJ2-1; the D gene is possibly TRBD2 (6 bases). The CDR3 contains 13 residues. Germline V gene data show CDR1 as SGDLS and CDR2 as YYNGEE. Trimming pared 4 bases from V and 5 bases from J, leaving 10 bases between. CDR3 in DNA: TGTGCCAGCAGCTCGGGACTTCACAATGAGCAGTTCTTC. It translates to CASSSGLHNEQFF.

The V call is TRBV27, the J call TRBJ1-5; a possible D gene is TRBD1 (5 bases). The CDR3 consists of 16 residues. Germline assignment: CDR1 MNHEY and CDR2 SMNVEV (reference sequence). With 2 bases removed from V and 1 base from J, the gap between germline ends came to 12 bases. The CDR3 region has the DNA TGTGCCAGCAGTTTAAATGGGGGGAAGAGCAATCAGCCCCAGCATTTT. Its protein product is CASSLNGGKSNQPQHF.

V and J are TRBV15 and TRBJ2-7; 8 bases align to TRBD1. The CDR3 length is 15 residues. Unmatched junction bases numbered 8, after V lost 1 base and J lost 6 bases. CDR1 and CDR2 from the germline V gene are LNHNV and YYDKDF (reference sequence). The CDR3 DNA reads TGTGCCACCAGCAGAGGCCGGCCGACAGGGGTCGAGCAGTACTTC. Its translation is CATSRGRPTGVEQYF.

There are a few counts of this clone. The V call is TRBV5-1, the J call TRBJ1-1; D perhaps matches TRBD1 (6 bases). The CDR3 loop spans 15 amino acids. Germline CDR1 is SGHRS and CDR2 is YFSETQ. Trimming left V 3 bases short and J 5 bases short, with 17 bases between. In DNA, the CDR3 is TGCGCCAGCAGCTGGGGGCCCGGAACGGAGACTGAAGCTTTCTTT. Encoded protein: CASSWGPGTETEAFF.

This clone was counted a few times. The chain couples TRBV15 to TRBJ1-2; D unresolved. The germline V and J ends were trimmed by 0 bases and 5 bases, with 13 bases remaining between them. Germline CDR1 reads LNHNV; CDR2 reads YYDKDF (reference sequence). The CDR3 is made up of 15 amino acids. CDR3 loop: CATSRDRRDRYGYTF. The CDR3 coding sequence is TGTGCCACCAGCAGAGATAGGAGGGATCGGTATGGCTACACCTTC.

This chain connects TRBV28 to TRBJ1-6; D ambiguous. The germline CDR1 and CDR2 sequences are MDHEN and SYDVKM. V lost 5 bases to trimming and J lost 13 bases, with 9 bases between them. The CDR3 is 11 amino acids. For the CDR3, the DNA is TGTGCCAGCAGTGCGAACGGGCCCCTCCACTTT. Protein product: CASSANGPLHF.

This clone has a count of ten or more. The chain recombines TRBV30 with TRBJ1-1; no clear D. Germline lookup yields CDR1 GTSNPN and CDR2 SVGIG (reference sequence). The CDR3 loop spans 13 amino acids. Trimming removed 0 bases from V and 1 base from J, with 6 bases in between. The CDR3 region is CAWSVLGNTEAFF. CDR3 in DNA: TGTGCCTGGAGTGTCCTAGGGAACACTGAAGCTTTCTTT.

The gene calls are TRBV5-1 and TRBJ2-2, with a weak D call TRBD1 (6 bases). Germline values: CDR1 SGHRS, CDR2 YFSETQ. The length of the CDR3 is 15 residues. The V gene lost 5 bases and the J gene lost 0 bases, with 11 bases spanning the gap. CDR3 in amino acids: CASSPTGSNTGELFF. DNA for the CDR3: TGCGCCAGCAGTCCGACAGGTTCGAACACCGGGGAGCTGTTTTTT. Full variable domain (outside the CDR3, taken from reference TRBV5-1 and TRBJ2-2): KAGVTQTPRYLIKTRGQQVTLSCSPISGHRSVSWYQQTPGQGLQFLFEYFSETQRNKGNFPGRFSGRQFSNSRSEMNVSTLELGDSALYLCASSPTGSNTGELFFGEGSRLTVL.

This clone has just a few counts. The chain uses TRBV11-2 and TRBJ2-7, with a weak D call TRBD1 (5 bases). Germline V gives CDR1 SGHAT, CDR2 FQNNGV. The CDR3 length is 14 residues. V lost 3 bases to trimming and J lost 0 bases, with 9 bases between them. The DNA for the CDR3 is TGTGCCAGCAGCTTCCAGACAGACTCCTACGAGCAGTACTTC. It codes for CASSFQTDSYEQYF.

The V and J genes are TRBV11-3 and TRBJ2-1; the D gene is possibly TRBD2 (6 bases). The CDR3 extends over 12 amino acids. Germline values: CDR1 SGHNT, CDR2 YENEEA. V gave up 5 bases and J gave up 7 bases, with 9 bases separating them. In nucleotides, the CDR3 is TGTGCCAGCAGCCGCGCGGGAAATGAGCAGTTCTTC. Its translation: CASSRAGNEQFF.

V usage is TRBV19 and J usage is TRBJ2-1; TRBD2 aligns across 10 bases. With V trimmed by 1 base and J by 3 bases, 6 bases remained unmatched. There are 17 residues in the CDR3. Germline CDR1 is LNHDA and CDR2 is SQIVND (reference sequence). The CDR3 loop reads CASSIGSGRAIYNEQFF. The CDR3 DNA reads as TGTGCCAGTAGTATAGGGAGCGGGAGGGCCATCTACAATGAGCAGTTCTTC.

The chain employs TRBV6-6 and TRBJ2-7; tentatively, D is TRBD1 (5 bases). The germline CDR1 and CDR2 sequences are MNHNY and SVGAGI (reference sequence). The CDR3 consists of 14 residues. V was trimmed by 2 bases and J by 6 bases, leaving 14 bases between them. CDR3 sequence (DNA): TGTGCCAGCAGTTACGAAGGGGATTCGGGCGAGCAGTACTTC. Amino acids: CASSYEGDSGEQYF.

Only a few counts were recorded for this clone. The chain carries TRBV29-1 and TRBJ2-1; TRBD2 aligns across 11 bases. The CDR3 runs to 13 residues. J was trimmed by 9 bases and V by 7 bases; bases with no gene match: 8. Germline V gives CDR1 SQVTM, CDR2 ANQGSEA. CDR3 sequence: CSARSGLAGEQFF. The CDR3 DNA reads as TGCAGCGCCCGATCCGGACTAGCGGGTGAGCAGTTCTTC.

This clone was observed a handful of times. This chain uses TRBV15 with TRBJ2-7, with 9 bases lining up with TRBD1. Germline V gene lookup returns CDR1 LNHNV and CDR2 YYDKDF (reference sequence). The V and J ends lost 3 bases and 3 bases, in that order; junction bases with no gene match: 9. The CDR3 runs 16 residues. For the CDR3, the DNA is TGTGCCACCAGCAGTACTTTTCGGACAGGGGTCTACGAGCAGTACTTC. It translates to CATSSTFRTGVYEQYF.

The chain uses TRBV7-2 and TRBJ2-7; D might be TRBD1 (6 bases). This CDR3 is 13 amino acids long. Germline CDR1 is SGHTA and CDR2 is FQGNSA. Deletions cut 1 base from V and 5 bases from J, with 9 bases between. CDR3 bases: TGTGCCAGCAGCTTAGACAGGGAGAACGAGCAGTACTTC. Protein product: CASSLDRENEQYF.

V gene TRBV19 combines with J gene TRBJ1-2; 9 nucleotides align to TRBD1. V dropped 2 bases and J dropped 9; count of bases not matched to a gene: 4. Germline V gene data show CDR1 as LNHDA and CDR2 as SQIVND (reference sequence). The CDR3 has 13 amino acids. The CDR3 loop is CASSITGQGSYTF. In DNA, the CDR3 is TGTGCCAGTAGTATAACGGGACAGGGAAGCTACACCTTC.

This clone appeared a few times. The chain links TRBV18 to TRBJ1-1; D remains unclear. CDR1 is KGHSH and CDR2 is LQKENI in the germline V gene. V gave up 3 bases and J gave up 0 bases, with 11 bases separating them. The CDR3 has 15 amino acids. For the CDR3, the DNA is TGTGCCAGCTCACCTCGACAAGCTATGAACACTGAAGCTTTCTTT. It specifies CASSPRQAMNTEAFF.